A selection of T cell receptor beta chains follows, all from one sample in a study of cytomegalovirus exposure and HLA in healthy donors. Some clones are missing from TCRdb's copy, which holds only in-frame ones; the method was immunoSEQ multiplex PCR. The profile shows 130,000 or so clones, roughly 82% of them singletons. The source material was PBMCs. These receptor sequences come from a woman aged 18-29 years in good health and CMV-seronegative. The CDR3 runs from the conserved cysteine through the conserved F or W. D genes are given only for firm matches. Some rows mark clone size as missing; the rest say once, few, many or name a class of expanded clone.

CDR3aa: CASSLVRQTGEQYF
CDR3nt: TGTGCCAGCAGCTTAGTCCGACAGACAGGCGAGCAGTACTTC
v_gene: TRBV11-2
j_gene: TRBJ2-7
abundance: .
len: 14
d_gene: .

CDR3aa: CANEGQRTSPGNTIYF
CDR3nt: TGTGCCAACGAGGGCCAGAGGACCTCGCCAGGAAACACCATATATTTT
v_gene: TRBV2
j_gene: TRBJ1-3
abundance: .
len: 16
d_gene: .

CDR3aa: CASSIGGDVGYEQYF
CDR3nt: TGTGCCAGTAGTATCGGGGGGGATGTTGGCTACGAGCAGTACTTC
v_gene: TRBV19
j_gene: TRBJ2-7
abundance: once
len: 15
d_gene: TRBD2

CDR3aa: CASSDRGQNSPLHF
CDR3nt: TGTGCCAGCAGCGACAGGGGGCAAAATTCACCCCTCCACTTT
v_gene: TRBV9
j_gene: TRBJ1-6
abundance: .
len: 14
d_gene: TRBD1

CDR3aa: CASSMTGIRGYTF
CDR3nt: TGTGCCAGTAGTATGACAGGGATTCGGGGCTACACCTTC
v_gene: TRBV19
j_gene: TRBJ1-2
abundance: .
len: 13
d_gene: TRBD1

CDR3aa: CASSLRELTGTSAHTQYF
CDR3nt: TGTGCCAGCAGCTTGCGGGAGCTAACCGGGACTAGCGCCCATACGCAGTATTTT
v_gene: TRBV5-6
j_gene: TRBJ2-3
abundance: .
len: 18
d_gene: TRBD2

CDR3aa: CATPGEYNEKLFF
CDR3nt: TGTGCCACTCCAGGGGAGTATAATGAAAAACTGTTTTTT
v_gene: TRBV11-2
j_gene: TRBJ1-4
abundance: .
len: 13
d_gene: .

CDR3aa: CASSPIGLDEQFF
CDR3nt: TGTGCCAGCAGCCCCATTGGGCTTGATGAGCAGTTCTTC
v_gene: TRBV9
j_gene: TRBJ2-1
abundance: once
len: 13
d_gene: .

CDR3aa: CASSMPLLTGNTEAFF
CDR3nt: TGTGCCAGTAGTATGCCCCTCCTGACAGGGAACACTGAAGCTTTCTTT
v_gene: TRBV19
j_gene: TRBJ1-1
abundance: .
len: 16
d_gene: .

CDR3aa: CASSSFPNQPQHF
CDR3nt: TGTGCCAGCAGCTCCTTCCCTAATCAGCCCCAGCATTTT
v_gene: TRBV11-2
j_gene: TRBJ1-5
abundance: .
len: 13
d_gene: .

CDR3aa: CASSRPGLNYGYTF
CDR3nt: TGTGCCAGCAGTAGACCAGGGCTTAACTATGGCTACACCTTC
v_gene: TRBV27
j_gene: TRBJ1-2
abundance: few
len: 14
d_gene: .

CDR3aa: CASSNRQGAEQYF
CDR3nt: TGCGCCAGCAGCAACCGACAGGGGGCCGAGCAGTACTTC
v_gene: TRBV5-1
j_gene: TRBJ2-7
abundance: .
len: 13
d_gene: TRBD1

CDR3aa: CASSLYSSTQETQYF
CDR3nt: TGTGCCAGCAGCTTGTACAGCAGCACCCAAGAGACCCAGTACTTC
v_gene: TRBV5-6
j_gene: TRBJ2-5
abundance: .
len: 15
d_gene: .

CDR3aa: CASASGNHGYTF
CDR3nt: TGTGCCAGTGCATCGGGGAACCACGGCTACACCTTC
v_gene: TRBV2
j_gene: TRBJ1-2
abundance: .
len: 12
d_gene: .

CDR3aa: CSVNLGVGGEKLFF
CDR3nt: TGCAGCGTAAATCTCGGGGTTGGCGGTGAAAAACTGTTTTTT
v_gene: TRBV29-1
j_gene: TRBJ1-4
abundance: .
len: 14
d_gene: .

CDR3aa: CASSYRAGQGSYGYTF
CDR3nt: TGTGCCAGCAGTTACCGGGCCGGACAGGGATCCTATGGCTACACCTTC
v_gene: TRBV6-6
j_gene: TRBJ1-2
abundance: .
len: 16
d_gene: TRBD1

CDR3aa: CASTLQGSSGANGLTF
CDR3nt: TGTGCCAGCACCTTACAGGGGAGCTCTGGGGCCAACGGCCTGACTTTC
v_gene: TRBV2
j_gene: TRBJ2-6
abundance: .
len: 16
d_gene: TRBD1

CDR3aa: CASSSLPGTSSYNEQFF
CDR3nt: TGTGCCAGCTCATCGCTACCCGGGACTAGCTCCTACAATGAGCAGTTCTTC
v_gene: TRBV18
j_gene: TRBJ2-1
abundance: .
len: 17
d_gene: TRBD2

CDR3aa: CASSSTRDRANEQFF
CDR3nt: TGCGCCAGCAGCTCCACTAGGGACAGGGCCAATGAGCAGTTCTTC
v_gene: TRBV5-1
j_gene: TRBJ2-1
abundance: .
len: 15
d_gene: TRBD1

CDR3aa: CASSQEGLAGAGANVLTF
CDR3nt: TGCGCCAGCAGCCAAGAAGGGCTAGCGGGAGCCGGGGCCAACGTCCTGACTTTC
v_gene: TRBV4-1
j_gene: TRBJ2-6
abundance: few
len: 18
d_gene: TRBD2

CDR3aa: CASSRTDSGSLPRFF
CDR3nt: TGTGCCAGTAGCCGGACTGATAGCGGGAGTCTTCCGCGGTTCTTC
v_gene: TRBV19
j_gene: TRBJ2-1
abundance: .
len: 15
d_gene: TRBD2

CDR3aa: CASSLYTSGRAEQFF
CDR3nt: TGTGCCAGCAGCTTGTATACTAGCGGGAGGGCCGAGCAGTTCTTC
v_gene: TRBV5-6
j_gene: TRBJ2-1
abundance: .
len: 15
d_gene: TRBD2

CDR3aa: CASSEAEGGGRDGYTF
CDR3nt: TGTGCCAGCAGTGAAGCTGAAGGAGGGGGCAGGGATGGCTACACCTTC
v_gene: TRBV2
j_gene: TRBJ1-2
abundance: .
len: 16
d_gene: TRBD1

CDR3aa: CASSQDGGWAEAFF
CDR3nt: TGTGCCAGCAGCCAAGATGGGGGGTGGGCTGAAGCTTTCTTT
v_gene: TRBV4-2
j_gene: TRBJ1-1
abundance: .
len: 14
d_gene: .

CDR3aa: CASSERLDRGPYGYTF
CDR3nt: TGTGCCAGCAGTGAAAGGCTGGACAGGGGCCCGTATGGCTACACCTTC
v_gene: TRBV6-1
j_gene: TRBJ1-2
abundance: .
len: 16
d_gene: TRBD1

CDR3aa: CASSQDYEQYF
CDR3nt: TGTGCCAGCAGCCAGGACTACGAGCAGTACTTC
v_gene: TRBV7-9
j_gene: TRBJ2-7
abundance: .
len: 11
d_gene: .

CDR3aa: CASSSGRDSSYEQYF
CDR3nt: TGTGCCAGCAGCTCGGGCAGGGACAGCTCCTACGAGCAGTACTTC
v_gene: TRBV7-8
j_gene: TRBJ2-7
abundance: once
len: 15
d_gene: TRBD1

CDR3aa: CASSPRGPITGNTIYF
CDR3nt: TGTGCCAGCAGCCCCAGGGGGCCGATCACAGGAAACACCATATATTTT
v_gene: TRBV9
j_gene: TRBJ1-3
abundance: .
len: 16
d_gene: TRBD1

CDR3aa: CASSLAHVDSSYEQYF
CDR3nt: TGCGCCAGCAGCTTGGCCCACGTGGACAGTTCCTACGAGCAGTACTTC
v_gene: TRBV5-1
j_gene: TRBJ2-7
abundance: .
len: 16
d_gene: .

CDR3aa: CASSSGTGGDTQYF
CDR3nt: TGTGCCAGCTCATCCGGGACGGGGGGCGATACGCAGTATTTT
v_gene: TRBV18
j_gene: TRBJ2-3
abundance: .
len: 14
d_gene: .

CDR3aa: CSVEYRAGASYNEQFF
CDR3nt: TGCAGCGTTGAATATCGGGCGGGGGCCTCCTACAATGAGCAGTTCTTC
v_gene: TRBV29-1
j_gene: TRBJ2-1
abundance: .
len: 16
d_gene: .

CDR3aa: CASSVGIAVDQETQYF
CDR3nt: TGTGCCAGCAGCGTAGGGATAGCGGTAGATCAAGAGACCCAGTACTTC
v_gene: TRBV9
j_gene: TRBJ2-5
abundance: .
len: 16
d_gene: .

CDR3aa: CASNPSGSFYEQYF
CDR3nt: TGTGCCAGCAACCCATCTGGGAGCTTCTACGAGCAGTACTTC
v_gene: TRBV25-1
j_gene: TRBJ2-7
abundance: .
len: 14
d_gene: .

CDR3aa: CASSGQQNTEAFF
CDR3nt: TGCGCCAGCAGTGGACAACAGAACACTGAAGCTTTCTTT
v_gene: TRBV5-1
j_gene: TRBJ1-1
abundance: .
len: 13
d_gene: .

CDR3aa: CASSPFQQSVYGYTF
CDR3nt: TGTGCCAGCAGCCCCTTTCAACAGTCAGTCTATGGCTACACCTTC
v_gene: TRBV11-2
j_gene: TRBJ1-2
abundance: once
len: 15
d_gene: .

CDR3aa: CASTMGLGNTEAFF
CDR3nt: TGCGCCAGCACCATGGGCCTTGGAAACACTGAAGCTTTCTTT
v_gene: TRBV5-1
j_gene: TRBJ1-1
abundance: .
len: 14
d_gene: .

CDR3aa: CASSFGDGSSYNEQFF
CDR3nt: TGTGCCAGCAGTTTCGGAGACGGGAGCTCCTACAATGAGCAGTTCTTC
v_gene: TRBV27
j_gene: TRBJ2-1
abundance: .
len: 16
d_gene: .

CDR3aa: CASSLWGGQETQYF
CDR3nt: TGTGCCAGCAGTTTATGGGGGGGCCAAGAGACCCAGTACTTC
v_gene: TRBV27
j_gene: TRBJ2-5
abundance: .
len: 14
d_gene: TRBD2

CDR3aa: CASSRPSTGESEAFF
CDR3nt: TGTGCCAGCAGCCGACCATCTACAGGGGAGTCTGAAGCTTTCTTT
v_gene: TRBV7-8
j_gene: TRBJ1-1
abundance: .
len: 15
d_gene: TRBD1

CDR3aa: CASSLSFGSDTQYF
CDR3nt: TGTGCCAGCAGCTTAAGCTTCGGGTCAGATACGCAGTATTTT
v_gene: TRBV7-2
j_gene: TRBJ2-3
abundance: .
len: 14
d_gene: .

CDR3aa: CSVSWGDEKLFF
CDR3nt: TGCAGCGTTTCATGGGGGGATGAAAAACTGTTTTTT
v_gene: TRBV29-1
j_gene: TRBJ1-4
abundance: .
len: 12
d_gene: .

CDR3aa: CASSATAWYYGYTF
CDR3nt: TGTGCCAGCTCAGCGACAGCGTGGTACTATGGCTACACCTTC
v_gene: TRBV18
j_gene: TRBJ1-2
abundance: .
len: 14
d_gene: .

CDR3aa: CASSLGTGRIYGYTF
CDR3nt: TGTGCCAGCAGCTTAGGGACAGGGAGGATCTATGGCTACACCTTC
v_gene: TRBV11-2
j_gene: TRBJ1-2
abundance: .
len: 15
d_gene: TRBD1

CDR3aa: CASTADRGSTEAFF
CDR3nt: TGTGCCAGCACCGCAGACAGGGGAAGTACTGAAGCTTTCTTT
v_gene: TRBV6-5
j_gene: TRBJ1-1
abundance: .
len: 14
d_gene: TRBD1

CDR3aa: CASSLPSGRGTGELFF
CDR3nt: TGCGCCAGCAGCCTCCCGAGCGGAAGGGGGACCGGGGAGCTGTTTTTT
v_gene: TRBV4-1
j_gene: TRBJ2-2
abundance: .
len: 16
d_gene: .

CDR3aa: CASSPQKDFYEQYF
CDR3nt: TGTGCCAGCTCACCACAAAAGGACTTCTACGAGCAGTACTTC
v_gene: TRBV18
j_gene: TRBJ2-7
abundance: .
len: 14
d_gene: .

CDR3aa: CASGSIAGGVDTQYF
CDR3nt: TGTGCTAGTGGTAGCATAGCGGGAGGGGTGGATACGCAGTATTTT
v_gene: TRBV12-5
j_gene: TRBJ2-3
abundance: .
len: 15
d_gene: TRBD2

CDR3aa: CASSFPRGESNQPQHF
CDR3nt: TGTGCCAGCAGTTTTCCGCGGGGGGAAAGCAATCAGCCCCAGCATTTT
v_gene: TRBV27
j_gene: TRBJ1-5
abundance: .
len: 16
d_gene: .

CDR3aa: CASSPWDRASIVSGANVLTF
CDR3nt: TGTGCCAGCAGCCCCTGGGACAGGGCGAGTATAGTCTCTGGGGCCAACGTCCTGACTTTC
v_gene: TRBV9
j_gene: TRBJ2-6
abundance: .
len: 20
d_gene: TRBD1

CDR3aa: CASSRLGASSGNTIYF
CDR3nt: TGTGCCAGCAGTCGTTTAGGGGCGAGCTCTGGAAACACCATATATTTT
v_gene: TRBV27
j_gene: TRBJ1-3
abundance: .
len: 16
d_gene: .

CDR3aa: CATYRDSTQPQHF
CDR3nt: TGTGCCACCTACCGGGACAGTACTCAGCCCCAGCATTTT
v_gene: TRBV28
j_gene: TRBJ1-5
abundance: few
len: 13
d_gene: TRBD1

CDR3aa: CASSDTGNTEAFF
CDR3nt: TGCGCCAGCAGTGATACAGGAAACACTGAAGCTTTCTTT
v_gene: TRBV10-2
j_gene: TRBJ1-1
abundance: .
len: 13
d_gene: .

CDR3aa: CASSARNNEQFF
CDR3nt: TGTGCCAGCAGTGCGAGGAACAATGAGCAGTTCTTC
v_gene: TRBV6-5
j_gene: TRBJ2-1
abundance: once
len: 12
d_gene: .

CDR3aa: CASVRERKAGVAYNEQFF
CDR3nt: TGTGCCAGCGTCAGGGAGCGGAAAGCGGGAGTCGCCTACAATGAGCAGTTCTTC
v_gene: TRBV7-2
j_gene: TRBJ2-1
abundance: .
len: 18
d_gene: TRBD2

CDR3aa: CASSLAGGSEAFF
CDR3nt: TGTGCCAGCAGCTTAGCCGGGGGATCTGAAGCTTTCTTT
v_gene: TRBV7-2
j_gene: TRBJ1-1
abundance: .
len: 13
d_gene: .

CDR3aa: CASSAKVAGGRYSSYEQYF
CDR3nt: TGTGCCAGCAGCGCCAAGGTAGCGGGAGGACGTTATAGTTCCTACGAGCAGTACTTC
v_gene: TRBV6-4
j_gene: TRBJ2-7
abundance: .
len: 19
d_gene: TRBD2

CDR3aa: CASSSPLDSETQYF
CDR3nt: TGTGCCAGCAGCTCTCCCCTAGACTCAGAGACCCAGTACTTC
v_gene: TRBV9
j_gene: TRBJ2-5
abundance: .
len: 14
d_gene: .